This passage covers 8 T cell receptor beta chains from one sample sequenced in a study of blood T cell repertoires in COVID-19. The table came from immunoSEQ multiplex PCR; TCRdb's copy has only in-frame clones and leaves some out. The table records some 50,000 clones, around 76% of them present only once. The sequenced sample consisted of peripheral blood. All receptors come from a human donor in a cohort sampled during active COVID-19.

J is TRBJ1-5 and V is TRBV7-8; 7 positions agree with TRBD1. Germline V CDR1 and CDR2: SGHVS, FQNEAQ. V was pared by 5 bases and J by 2 bases, with 3 bases of the junction left unmatched. The CDR3 loop spans 14 amino acids. DNA of the CDR3: TGTGCCAGCAGCCCCCAGGGGGGCAATCAGCCCCAGCATTTT. Translated: CASSPQGGNQPQHF.

CDR3 residues: CASSIDHELNQPQHF. CDR3 coding DNA: TGTGCCAGTAGTATAGACCACGAACTCAATCAGCCCCAGCATTTT. The chain joins TRBV19 to TRBJ1-5; D uncertain. The CDR3 spans 15 residues. Germline V gene sequence: CDR1 LNHDA, CDR2 SQIVND (reference sequence). Deletions cut 0 bases from V and 3 bases from J, with 9 bases between.

J is TRBJ1-1 and V is TRBV20-1; D gene unclear. V was trimmed by 6 bases and J by 5 bases, leaving 10 bases between them. Germline CDR1 and CDR2: DFQATT and SNEGSKA (reference sequence). This CDR3 is built from 11 residues. This CDR3 reads CSAWWRTEAFF. The CDR3 DNA reads TGCAGTGCCTGGTGGCGGACTGAAGCTTTCTTT.

This chain joins TRBV19 and TRBJ2-1, with D maybe TRBD2 (5 bases). V was clipped by 5 bases and J by 0 bases, with 20 bases between them. The germline CDR1 and CDR2 sequences are LNHDA and SQIVND (reference sequence). CDR3 size: 18 residues. CDR3 DNA sequence: TGTGCCAGTAGTTCTAGCCCCGTTATGCGTACCTCCTACAATGAGCAGTTCTTC. Its protein product is CASSSSPVMRTSYNEQFF.

The chain combines TRBV19 with TRBJ2-4, with a weak D call TRBD1 (5 bases). V lost 3 bases and J lost 2, with 14 bases in between. Germline V lookup: CDR1 LNHDA, CDR2 SQIVND (reference sequence). There are 16 residues in the CDR3. The CDR3 loop reads CASSIYQGATKNIQYF. DNA of the CDR3: TGTGCCAGTAGTATTTACCAGGGTGCAACCAAAAACATTCAGTACTTC.

The chain couples TRBV9 to TRBJ2-7, with 7 bases identical to TRBD2. Germline V lookup: CDR1 SGDLS, CDR2 YYNGEE. There are 15 residues in the CDR3. With 0 bases clipped from V and 3 bases from J, the junction kept 6 bases outside the gene matches. The CDR3 nucleotides are TGTGCCAGCAGCGTAGGGGGGGGATACCTCTACGAGCAGTACTTC. Protein: CASSVGGGYLYEQYF.

The chain couples TRBV5-1 to TRBJ2-7, with no clear D. CDR3 length: 15 amino acids. Germline values: CDR1 SGHRS, CDR2 YFSETQ. Trimming removed 0 bases from V and 2 bases from J, with 12 bases in between. The CDR3 nucleotides are TGCGCCAGCAGCTTGGCCCCCGGTAGCCCCTACGAGCAGTACTTC. This gives the protein CASSLAPGSPYEQYF.

This clone was observed once. This chain uses TRBV28 with TRBJ2-7; D gene unclear. The CDR3 runs to 13 residues. The V end lost 3 bases, the J end lost 4 bases, and 10 bases lay between the germline ends. Germline V gene lookup returns CDR1 MDHEN and CDR2 SYDVKM. CDR3 amino acids: CASSFGQIYEQYF. CDR3 DNA sequence: TGTGCCAGCAGTTTTGGCCAGATTTACGAGCAGTACTTC.